These 23 T cell receptor beta chains share one sample of origin, sequenced in a study of cytotoxic CD8 clonotypes in ibrutinib-treated CLL. Measured with immunoSEQ multiplex PCR; TCRdb has only the in-frame clones, and not every one. The sample comprises approximately 42,000 clones, 60% to 75% of which are singletons, and roughly 13% rests with the top ten. The material sequenced was PBMCs, taken after 12 months of ibrutinib treatment. All receptors derive from a human donor with chronic lymphocytic leukemia.

The chain carries TRBV7-2 and TRBJ2-1; 10 nucleotides line up with TRBD2. This CDR3 comprises 14 residues. The V segment lost 5 bases and the J segment 4 bases; nucleotides outside the gene matches: 2. CDR1 SGHTA and CDR2 FQGNSA come from the germline V gene. CDR3 sequence (DNA): TGTGCCAGCAGCACTAGCGGGGCTTACAATGAGCAGTTCTTC. Residues: CASSTSGAYNEQFF. Full variable domain (remainder filled in from reference TRBV7-2 and TRBJ2-1): GAGVSQSPSNKVTEKGKDVELRCDPISGHTALYWYRQSLGQGLEFLIYFQGNSAPDKSGLPSDRFSAERTGGSVSTLTIQRTQQEDSAVYLCASSTSGAYNEQFFGPGTRLTVL.

V gene TRBV6-5 combines with J gene TRBJ2-1; D is perhaps TRBD1 (6 bases). Trimming shortened V by 2 bases and J by 0 bases, and 8 bases separated the two germline ends. Germline values: CDR1 MNHEY, CDR2 SVGAGI. The CDR3 has 15 amino acids. The CDR3 sequence is CASSYMDSSYNEQFF. In DNA form, the CDR3 reads TGTGCCAGCAGTTACATGGACAGCTCCTACAATGAGCAGTTCTTC.

The chain uses TRBV4-2 and TRBJ2-1, with 9 bases aligning to TRBD2. The CDR3 spans 16 residues. The germline V gene has CDR1 LGHNA and CDR2 YNFKEQ. J lost 1 base, V lost 1 base, and 2 bases had no gene match. Here the CDR3 DNA reads TGTGCCAGCAGCCAAGTGACTAGCGGTTCCTACAATGAGCAGTTCTTC. Protein product: CASSQVTSGSYNEQFF.

V gene TRBV7-2 combines with J gene TRBJ1-4, with D hard to call. The germline gives CDR1 SGHTA, CDR2 FQGNSA. Trimming took 1 base from V and 4 from J, leaving 7 bases between them. The CDR3 spans 14 residues. In DNA, the CDR3 is TGTGCCAGCAGCTTAGGCCAGATTAATGAAAAACTGTTTTTT. Protein product: CASSLGQINEKLFF.

The CDR3 DNA follows: TGTGCCAGCAGTACTGGACTGATACAAGAGACCCAGTACTTC. Translating it yields CASSTGLIQETQYF. The genes are TRBV6-5 and TRBJ2-5, with a tentative D call TRBD2 (5 bases). V was cut by 5 bases and J by 2 bases, with 12 bases left in between. CDR1 MNHEY and CDR2 SVGAGI come from the germline V gene. The CDR3 extends over 14 amino acids.

This clone has just a few counts. This chain links TRBV5-1 with TRBJ1-2; possibly TRBD1 for D (5 bases). CDR3 length: 14 residues. V was shortened by 0 bases and J by 8 bases, with 14 bases between the two germline ends. Germline CDR1 SGHRS, CDR2 YFSETQ. In nucleotides, the CDR3 is TGCGCCAGCAGCTTGGTGGGGGACGGACGGGGCTACACCTTC. This sequence encodes CASSLVGDGRGYTF.

V is TRBV29-1 and J is TRBJ2-2; D remains unclear. The CDR3 spans 12 residues. Per germline, CDR1 SQVTM and CDR2 ANQGSEA. The V end was cut by 0 bases, the J end by 9 bases, with 8 bases between. The CDR3 loop reads CSVEDQNRELFF. DNA for the CDR3: TGCAGCGTTGAAGATCAGAATCGGGAGCTGTTTTTT.

This chain links TRBV23-1 with TRBJ2-7, with D tentatively TRBD1 (6 bases). TRBV23-1 counts as an open reading frame of uncertain function. V was cut by 2 bases and J by 7 bases, with 24 bases left in between. The CDR3 loop spans 17 amino acids. The CDR3 sequence: CASSQTSRDPDRGEQYF. The CDR3 DNA is TGCGCCAGCAGTCAAACCTCTCGGGACCCGGATAGGGGGGAGCAGTACTTC.

The chain joins TRBV7-7 to TRBJ2-5; TRBD2 aligns across 9 bases. Germline CDR1 SSHAT, CDR2 FNYEAQ (reference sequence). This CDR3 has 15 amino acids. V shed 4 bases and J 4 bases; nucleotides not matched to a gene: 7. The CDR3: CASSYSLAGRETQYF. CDR3 nucleotide sequence: TGTGCCAGCAGCTACAGCCTAGCGGGAAGAGAGACCCAGTACTTC.

The chain joins TRBV27 to TRBJ2-3, with TRBD1 matching 8 bases. CDR1 and CDR2 (germline): MNHEY, SMNVEV (reference sequence). The V segment lost 5 bases and the J segment 1 base; nucleotides outside the gene matches: 11. The CDR3 length is 17 residues. The CDR3 loop is CASSLLGQGGGTDTQYF. CDR3 sequence (DNA): TGTGCCAGCAGTCTCTTAGGACAGGGCGGGGGCACAGATACGCAGTATTTT.

The rearrangement links TRBV11-2 to TRBJ2-2; TRBD1 or TRBD2 may be the D gene (5 bases each). Germline V CDR1 and CDR2: SGHAT, FQNNGV. Trimming took off 5 bases at V and 4 bases at J, with 17 bases between the two ends. CDR3 length: 16 residues. The CDR3 bases are TGTGCCAGCAGCCACCCGGGGACCACCCTCACCGGGGAGCTGTTTTTT. This sequence encodes CASSHPGTTLTGELFF.

The chain links TRBV11-2 to TRBJ2-7, with 8 nucleotides matching TRBD2. This CDR3 comprises 16 residues. The V gene end was trimmed by 5 bases and the J gene end by 4 bases; junction bases not matched to a gene: 13. From germline, CDR1 is SGHAT and CDR2 FQNNGV. CDR3 in DNA: TGTGCCAGCAGCCGGGAGGGCTCGGTAGCCGGGTACGAGCAGTACTTC. It encodes CASSREGSVAGYEQYF.

The J gene is TRBJ2-7, the V gene TRBV7-8; maybe TRBD2 (6 bases). This CDR3 comprises 19 residues. The germline CDR1 and CDR2 sequences are SGHVS and FQNEAQ. V was shortened by 0 bases and J by 6 bases, with 27 bases between the two germline ends. DNA of the CDR3: TGTGCCAGCAGCTTAGCGGGTTTGGACGTGGCCAGCGGGCAGGGCGAGCAGTACTTC. Translation gives CASSLAGLDVASGQGEQYF.

A remark on this clone: Compared with germline, one end of the junction differs, possibly owing to a read error. The chain recombines TRBV29-1 with TRBJ2-1; D perhaps matches TRBD2 (6 bases). The CDR3 consists of 14 residues. Germline V gene sequence: CDR1 SQVTM, CDR2 ANQGSEA. This chain's CDR3 is CSAELADAYNEQFF. In nucleotides, the CDR3 is TGCAGCGCTGAACTAGCTGACGCCTACAATGAGCAGTTCTTC.

This clone has only a few counts. The V call is TRBV19, the J call TRBJ1-2; D remains unclear. V lost 2 bases and J 6 bases, leaving 13 bases between the germline ends. CDR1 is LNHDA and CDR2 is SQIVND in the germline V gene (reference sequence). The CDR3 is 14 amino acids. CDR3 in amino acids: CASSIRVPGDGYTF. The CDR3 DNA follows: TGTGCCAGTAGTATAAGGGTCCCAGGTGATGGCTACACCTTC.

This clone was counted between two and nine times. V gene TRBV30 combines with J gene TRBJ1-2; 9 bases agree with TRBD1. V was pared by 2 bases and J by 8 bases, with 6 bases of the junction left unmatched. This CDR3 region has 13 residues. Germline V gives CDR1 GTSNPN, CDR2 SVGIG (reference sequence). CDR3 region: CAWSIQGARGYTF. The DNA of the CDR3 is TGTGCCTGGAGTATACAGGGGGCGAGAGGCTACACCTTC.

V is TRBV9 and J is TRBJ2-2; TRBD1 aligns across 9 bases. CDR1 and CDR2 (germline): SGDLS, YYNGEE. The trim removed 2 bases at V and 7 bases at J, leaving 6 bases unmatched. This CDR3 spans 15 amino acids. The CDR3 region is CASSVTGGGNGELFF. As DNA, the CDR3 is TGTGCCAGCAGCGTGACAGGGGGTGGAAACGGGGAGCTGTTTTTT.

The rearrangement uses TRBV5-6 and TRBJ2-3, with 12 bases matching TRBD2. V trimming: 4 bases; J trimming: 3 bases; junction bases outside the gene matches: 6. The CDR3 is made up of 16 amino acids. The germline gives CDR1 SGHDT, CDR2 YYEEEE. The CDR3 coding sequence is TGTGCCAGCAGCCCAGGACTAGCGGGATTTACAGATACGCAGTATTTT. This encodes CASSPGLAGFTDTQYF.

J is TRBJ2-7 and V is TRBV10-3, with D unclear. Between the trimmed V and J ends, which lost 3 bases and 5 bases, there was a span of 14 bases. This CDR3 comprises 14 residues. The germline gives CDR1 ENHRY, CDR2 SYGVKD. The CDR3: CAISEAGRINEQYF. Here the CDR3 DNA reads TGTGCCATCAGTGAAGCCGGGCGGATAAACGAGCAGTACTTC.

This clone was seen only a few times. The chain has TRBV19 and TRBJ1-2; maybe TRBD1 (6 bases). The germline V and J ends were trimmed by 4 bases and 4 bases, with 13 bases remaining between them. Germline CDR1 reads LNHDA; CDR2 reads SQIVND (reference sequence). The CDR3 totals 14 residues. The CDR3 nucleotides are TGTGCCAGTAGTACTTCCGGGACACTCTATGGCTACACCTTC. Its translation is CASSTSGTLYGYTF.

This sequence joins TRBV7-9 and TRBJ2-3, with a tentative D call TRBD1 (6 bases). The germline CDR1 and CDR2 sequences are SEHNR and FQNEAQ (reference sequence). V lost 6 bases, J lost 6 bases, and 22 bases lay in between. The CDR3 runs 16 residues. The CDR3 DNA reads as TGTGCCAGCAGTTTACAGGGCCTAGGGGACCTGGATACGCAGTATTTT. Amino acid sequence: CASSLQGLGDLDTQYF.

J is TRBJ2-7 and V is TRBV5-1; 8 bases are a match to TRBD1. The CDR3 spans 14 residues. V gave up 3 bases and J gave up 0 bases; unmatched junction bases: 2. CDR1 and CDR2 from the germline V gene are SGHRS and YFSETQ. CDR3 sequence (DNA): TGCGCCAGCAGCTCCGGGACAGGCTCCTACGAGCAGTACTTC. Translated: CASSSGTGSYEQYF.

This chain links TRBV5-1 with TRBJ2-2; 9 nucleotides line up with TRBD1. With 1 base clipped from V and 1 base from J, the junction kept 11 bases outside the gene matches. Germline values: CDR1 SGHRS, CDR2 YFSETQ. The CDR3 runs 19 residues. The CDR3 reads CASSLIPSQGAGNTGELFF. CDR3 coding DNA: TGCGCCAGCAGCTTGATACCGTCACAGGGGGCGGGGAACACCGGGGAGCTGTTTTTT.